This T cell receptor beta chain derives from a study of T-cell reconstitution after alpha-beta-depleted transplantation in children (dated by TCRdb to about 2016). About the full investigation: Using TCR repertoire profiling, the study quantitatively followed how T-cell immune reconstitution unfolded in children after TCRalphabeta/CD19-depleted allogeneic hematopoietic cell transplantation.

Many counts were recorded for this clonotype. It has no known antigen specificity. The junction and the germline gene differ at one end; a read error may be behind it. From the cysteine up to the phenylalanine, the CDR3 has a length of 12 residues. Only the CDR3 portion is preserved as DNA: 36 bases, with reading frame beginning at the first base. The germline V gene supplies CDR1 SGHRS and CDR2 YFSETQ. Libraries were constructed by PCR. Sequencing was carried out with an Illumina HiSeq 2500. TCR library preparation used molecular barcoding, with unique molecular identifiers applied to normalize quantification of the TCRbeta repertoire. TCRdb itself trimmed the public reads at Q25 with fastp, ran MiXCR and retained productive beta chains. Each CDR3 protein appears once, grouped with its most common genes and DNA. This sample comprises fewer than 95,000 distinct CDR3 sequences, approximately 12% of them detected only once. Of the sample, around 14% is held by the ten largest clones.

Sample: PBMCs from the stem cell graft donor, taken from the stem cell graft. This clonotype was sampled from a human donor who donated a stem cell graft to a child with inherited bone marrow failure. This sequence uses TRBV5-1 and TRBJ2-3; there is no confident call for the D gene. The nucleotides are TGTGCCAGCAGCCCCAGCACAGATACGCAGTATTTT. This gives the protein CASSPSTDTQYF.